A single sample gave rise to the 14 T cell receptor beta chains below, sequenced in a study of HIV-infected patients and healthy controls. TCRdb reanalysed the 5' RACE reads using MiXCR and keeps one entry per CDR3 protein. In the table there are 65,000 to 70,000 distinct CDR3 sequences, around 16% of which are singletons. Sequenced sample: CD4+ T cells from blood. All receptors derive from a human donor in good health.

A few counts support this clonotype. This chain connects TRBV2 to TRBJ2-3; D unclear. V was trimmed by 11 bases and J by 4 bases, leaving 16 bases between them. The germline V gene encodes CDR1 SNHLY and CDR2 FYNNEI. CDR3 length: 13 amino acids. The CDR3 here is CAAAWPGPDTQYF. The CDR3 nucleotides are TGTGCCGCAGCATGGCCGGGCCCAGATACGCAGTATTTT.

V gene TRBV20-1 combines with J gene TRBJ1-1, with D possibly being TRBD1 (5 bases). V lost 3 bases to trimming and J lost 4 bases, with 15 bases between them. The length of the CDR3 is 14 residues. Germline CDR1 DFQATT, CDR2 SNEGSKA (reference sequence). In DNA form, the CDR3 reads TGCAGTGCTAGCGAGGGACCTCGGCTCACTGAAGCTTTCTTT. Its protein product is CSASEGPRLTEAFF.

The sample holds a few counts of this clonotype. The V and J genes are TRBV28 and TRBJ2-7; D ambiguous. The ends were cut back, 6 bases at V and 2 bases at J, with 8 bases in the middle. Germline CDR1 reads MDHEN; CDR2 reads SYDVKM. The CDR3 has 12 amino acids. The CDR3 region is CASSSPAYEQYF. CDR3 in DNA: TGTGCCAGCAGCTCACCTGCCTACGAGCAGTACTTC.

This clonotype showed up many times. J is TRBJ1-4 and V is TRBV11-2; D gene unclear. CDR3 length equals 15 residues. Germline values: CDR1 SGHAT, CDR2 FQNNGV. V was trimmed by 2 bases and J by 6 bases, leaving 13 bases between them. Written as DNA, the CDR3 is TGTGCCAGCAGCTTACGGAAAGACATCCATGAAAAACTGTTTTTT. It is translated as CASSLRKDIHEKLFF. Variable domain in full (rest from reference TRBV11-2 and TRBJ1-4): EAGVAQSPRYKIIEKRQSVAFWCNPISGHATLYWYQQILGQGPKLLIQFQNNGVVDDSQLPKDRFSAERLKGVDSTLKIQPAKLEDSAVYLCASSLRKDIHEKLFFGSGTQLSVL.

The gene calls are TRBV7-2 and TRBJ2-7, with no clear D. The CDR3 runs 13 residues. Between the trimmed V and J ends, which lost 2 bases and 7 bases, there was a span of 12 bases. Germline assignment: CDR1 SGHTA and CDR2 FQGNSA. For the CDR3, the DNA is TGTGCCAGCAGCTTACCTCTGTGGTCGGAGCAGTACTTC. Translating gives CASSLPLWSEQYF.

The rearrangement joins TRBV7-3 to TRBJ1-1; D call uncertain. CDR3 length: 13 residues. From germline, CDR1 is SGHTA and CDR2 FQGTGA. V lost 8 bases, J lost 1 base, and 11 bases lay in between. The CDR3 DNA follows: TGTGCCAGCGGTATTGGCCCGAACACTGAAGCTTTCTTT. Translating gives CASGIGPNTEAFF.

This clonotype was found a few times. The chain recombines TRBV18 with TRBJ1-2; D is unresolved. V was trimmed by 5 bases and J by 4 bases, leaving 11 bases between them. Germline V gene data show CDR1 as KGHSH and CDR2 as LQKENI. This CDR3 has 13 amino acids. The CDR3 nucleotides read TGTGCCAGCTCAGAGGCAGAAATCTATGGCTACACCTTC. It translates to CASSEAEIYGYTF.

This clonotype was detected once. The chain uses TRBV6-5 and TRBJ2-5; possibly TRBD2 for D (6 bases). This CDR3 is built from 14 residues. Germline V gene data show CDR1 as MNHEY and CDR2 as SVGAGI. Between the trimmed V and J ends, which lost 0 bases and 3 bases, there was a span of 8 bases. As DNA, the CDR3 is TGTGCCAGCAGTTACTCTGGAGGGAAAGAGACCCAGTACTTC. This translates into CASSYSGGKETQYF.

This clonotype was counted between two and nine times. The chain carries TRBV2 and TRBJ2-2, with 13 bases matching TRBD2. After removal of 8 bases from V and 4 bases from J, the junction contained 13 bases not matched to a gene. The germline CDR1 and CDR2 sequences are SNHLY and FYNNEI. This CDR3 is built from 18 residues. CDR3 coding DNA: TGTGCCAGCCCTAAATCCGGGACTAGCGGGGACGTCACCGGGGAGCTGTTTTTT. It is translated as CASPKSGTSGDVTGELFF. The full variable domain, in which reference TRBV2 and TRBJ2-2 provide the parts outside the CDR3, is EPEVTQTPSHQVTQMGQEVILRCVPISNHLYFYWYRQILGQKVEFLVSFYNNEISEKSEIFDDQFSVERPDGSNFTLKIRSTKLEDSAMYFCASPKSGTSGDVTGELFFGEGSRLTVL.

The chain recombines TRBV30 with TRBJ1-1; D gene unclear. V was clipped by 4 bases and J by 2 bases, with 17 bases between them. The CDR3 length is 15 residues. The germline gives CDR1 GTSNPN, CDR2 SVGIG (reference sequence). The CDR3 DNA sequence: TGTGCCTGGATCGCGAAGTGGCAGCTAAACACTGAAGCTTTCTTT. Protein: CAWIAKWQLNTEAFF.

This clonotype was found many times. The CDR3 DNA is TGTGCCAGCAGACCGCAGGGACAGGGGAGAGGCTACACCTTC. Its protein product is CASRPQGQGRGYTF. This chain links TRBV28 with TRBJ1-2, with 10 bases identical to TRBD1. V lost 6 bases to trimming and J lost 8 bases; unmatched junction nucleotides: 9. The CDR3 sequence is 14 residues long. Germline CDR1 and CDR2: MDHEN and SYDVKM.

A word on this clonotype: This may come from a read error, since a much larger clone is one base off. This sequence joins TRBV11-2 and TRBJ2-5; 11 bases match TRBD2. Germline CDR1 is SGHAT and CDR2 is FQNNGV. CDR3 length: 16 amino acids. The CDR3 nucleotides are TGTGACAGCAGCTTACAGCTAGCGGGGGGAGTAGAGACCCAGTACTTC. The encoded protein is CDSSLQLAGGVETQYF.

The CDR3 nucleotides are TGTGCCAGCGGAGAGATCTACGAGCAGTACTTC. It specifies CASGEIYEQYF. The chain recombines TRBV2 with TRBJ2-7; D not resolved. Germline values: CDR1 SNHLY, CDR2 FYNNEI. This CDR3 has 11 amino acids. The V end lost 8 bases, the J end lost 3 bases, and 8 bases lay between the germline ends.

This clonotype was seen many times. The chain is built from TRBV12-3 or TRBV12-4 and TRBJ2-5, with 11 nucleotides matching TRBD2. The CDR3 is made up of 16 amino acids. V lost 6 bases, J lost 0 bases, and 6 bases stayed unmatched. The chain's CDR3 is CASRSGTSGYQETQYF. CDR3 DNA: TGTGCCAGCAGATCCGGGACTAGCGGTTACCAAGAGACCCAGTACTTC.